Presented here are 19 T cell receptor beta chains from one specimen sequenced in a study of cytomegalovirus exposure and HLA in healthy donors (dated by TCRdb to about 2017). The receptor library was made with the immunoSEQ multiplex PCR assay. TCRdb's version of the immuneACCESS table is confined to in-frame rearrangements and falls short of the full clone set. An unresolved V gene accounts for under half of the shortfall where checked; the remainder is of unknown origin. This sample is represented by about 200,000 clones; around 88% of them were singletons. The ten largest clonotypes hold 2.9% of the sample. The sequencing input was PBMCs. These receptors were obtained from a woman between 18 and 29 years old in good health and CMV-seronegative.

This clone was counted only a few times. This chain joins TRBV27 and TRBJ2-7, with TRBD1 matching 9 bases. The CDR3 has 14 residues. V dropped 2 bases and J dropped 5; count of bases not matched to a gene: 4. CDR1 is MNHEY, CDR2 SMNVEV, per germline (reference sequence). CDR3 sequence (DNA): TGTGCCAGCAGTTTAGTACAGGGGGCACACGAGCAGTACTTC. It codes for CASSLVQGAHEQYF.

V usage is TRBV19 and J usage is TRBJ2-1; 8 bases align to TRBD2. Germline V gene lookup returns CDR1 LNHDA and CDR2 SQIVND (reference sequence). The CDR3 covers 16 residues. V was pared by 1 base and J by 8 bases, with 10 bases of the junction left unmatched. CDR3 nucleotide sequence: TGTGCCAGTAGTATAGCTGGGTCGGGAGGGCTCGATGAGCAGTTCTTC. Amino acids: CASSIAGSGGLDEQFF.

The chain joins TRBV9 to TRBJ2-1, with 8 bases aligning to TRBD1. The CDR3 is 15 residues long. Trimming cost V 4 bases and J 3 bases; bases outside gene matches: 6. Looked up from germline, CDR1 is SGDLS and CDR2 is YYNGEE. The CDR3 is CASSPSGTGYNEQFF. The CDR3 nucleotides read TGTGCCAGCAGCCCCTCCGGGACAGGCTACAATGAGCAGTTCTTC.

This clone was seen just once. This chain connects TRBV11-1 to TRBJ2-5; 7 nucleotides line up with TRBD2. V dropped 2 bases and J dropped 4; count of bases not matched to a gene: 13. The germline gives CDR1 SGHAT, CDR2 FQDESV (reference sequence). CDR3 length equals 17 residues. CDR3 residues: CASSLSSGGSLLETQYF. The CDR3 nucleotides read TGTGCCAGCAGCTTAAGTTCAGGCGGGAGTTTACTAGAGACCCAGTACTTC. The full variable domain, its missing parts supplied by reference TRBV11-1 and TRBJ2-5, is EAEVAQSPRYKITEKSQAVAFWCDPISGHATLYWYRQILGQGPELLVQFQDESVVDDSQLPKDRFSAERLKGVDSTLKIQPAELGDSAMYLCASSLSSGGSLLETQYFGPGTRLLVL.

The chain has TRBV27 and TRBJ2-2, with D perhaps TRBD2 (6 bases). The germline CDR1 and CDR2 sequences are MNHEY and SMNVEV (reference sequence). V was pared by 3 bases and J by 5 bases, with 16 bases between. The CDR3 is made up of 16 amino acids. The CDR3 loop reads CASSFQAGLNTGELFF. For the CDR3, the DNA is TGTGCCAGCAGTTTTCAGGCGGGACTTAATACCGGGGAGCTGTTTTTT.

CDR3 region: CASSEGSSYNEQFF. The CDR3 bases are TGTGCCAGCAGTGAAGGCAGCTCCTACAATGAGCAGTTCTTC. The rearrangement joins TRBV2 to TRBJ2-1, with D unresolved. The length of the CDR3 is 14 residues. The V and J ends lost 1 base and 0 bases respectively, with 4 bases between them. Germline assignment: CDR1 SNHLY and CDR2 FYNNEI. Full variable domain (remainder filled in from reference TRBV2 and TRBJ2-1): EPEVTQTPSHQVTQMGQEVILRCVPISNHLYFYWYRQILGQKVEFLVSFYNNEISEKSEIFDDQFSVERPDGSNFTLKIRSTKLEDSAMYFCASSEGSSYNEQFFGPGTRLTVL.

This sequence joins TRBV11-2 and TRBJ1-2, with TRBD1 identical over 10 bases. The CDR3 has 14 residues. CDR1 and CDR2 (germline): SGHAT, FQNNGV. The V segment lost 3 bases and the J segment 6 bases; nucleotides outside the gene matches: 4. This CDR3 is CASSLTGGTDGYTF. CDR3 in DNA: TGTGCCAGCAGCTTGACAGGGGGCACGGATGGCTACACCTTC.

The chain joins TRBV20-1 to TRBJ2-7, with D perhaps matching TRBD2 (5 bases). The germline gives CDR1 DFQATT, CDR2 SNEGSKA (reference sequence). The CDR3 length is 11 residues. V lost 3 bases, J lost 2 bases, and 5 bases lay in between. CDR3 amino acids: CSAREAYEQYF. The DNA of the CDR3 is TGCAGTGCTAGGGAGGCCTACGAGCAGTACTTC.

The chain uses TRBV4-1 and TRBJ2-1, with a possible D match to TRBD2 (6 bases). Germline CDR1 is MGHRA and CDR2 is YSYEKL. Trimming removed 3 bases at V and 10 bases at J, with 13 bases between. This CDR3 is built from 13 residues. In DNA, the CDR3 is TGCGCCAGCAGCCACGAAACTAGCAACGAGCAGTTCTTC. This encodes CASSHETSNEQFF.

The chain combines TRBV5-1 with TRBJ2-1; TRBD2 agrees at 9 bases. This CDR3 comprises 18 residues. Germline CDR1 SGHRS, CDR2 YFSETQ. V shed 0 bases, J shed 9 bases, and the junction held 16 bases outside the gene matches. The chain's CDR3 is CASSLAGALAGVESEQFF. The CDR3 DNA reads TGCGCCAGCAGCTTGGCTGGGGCTTTAGCGGGAGTGGAGAGTGAGCAGTTCTTC.

The chain has TRBV4-2 and TRBJ2-1; TRBD2 matches 10 bases. Germline CDR1 reads LGHNA; CDR2 reads YNFKEQ. This CDR3 has 16 amino acids. Trimming cost V 0 bases and J 4 bases; bases outside gene matches: 3. Here the CDR3 reads CASSQDPLAGYNEQFF. CDR3 sequence (DNA): TGTGCCAGCAGCCAAGACCCACTAGCGGGGTACAATGAGCAGTTCTTC.

CDR3 amino acids: CASSKLSSYEQYF. As DNA, the CDR3 is TGTGCCAGCAGTAAACTGAGCTCCTACGAGCAGTACTTC. This sequence joins TRBV27 and TRBJ2-7; D is ambiguous. V gave up 5 bases and J gave up 0 bases, with 8 bases separating them. Germline CDR1 and CDR2: MNHEY and SMNVEV (reference sequence). The CDR3 length is 13 residues.

The V gene is TRBV14, the J gene TRBJ2-5; tentative D call: TRBD2 (5 bases). This CDR3 spans 12 amino acids. Trimming shortened V by 1 base and J by 9 bases, and 9 bases separated the two germline ends. From germline, CDR1 is SGHDN and CDR2 FVKESK. CDR3 amino acids: CASSQGGGPQYF. CDR3 coding DNA: TGTGCCAGCAGCCAAGGAGGCGGGCCCCAGTACTTC.

This rearrangement joins TRBV10-1 to TRBJ2-4, with D maybe TRBD1 (6 bases). The V and J ends lost 9 bases and 7 bases respectively, with 16 bases between them. The CDR3 length is 13 residues. Germline V gene lookup returns CDR1 WNHNN and CDR2 SYGVQD (reference sequence). The CDR3 DNA follows: TGCGCCAGTGGTACAGGGTTGGGGAACATTCAGTACTTC. Translation: CASGTGLGNIQYF.

The CDR3 is CASSTGQGNTGELFF. For the CDR3, the DNA is TGCGCCAGCAGCACCGGACAGGGGAACACCGGGGAGCTGTTTTTT. V and J are TRBV5-1 and TRBJ2-2, with 8 bases identical to TRBD1. CDR1 is SGHRS and CDR2 is YFSETQ in the germline V gene. Unmatched junction bases numbered 3, after V lost 4 bases and J lost 1 base. The CDR3 contains 15 residues.

V is TRBV11-2 and J is TRBJ1-2; no firm D call. CDR3 length: 14 residues. Per the germline V gene, CDR1 is SGHAT and CDR2 is FQNNGV. V was pared by 0 bases and J by 5 bases, with 10 bases between. The CDR3 loop is CASSLDRTEYGYTF. The CDR3 DNA reads TGTGCCAGCAGCTTAGATCGTACGGAGTATGGCTACACCTTC. Drawing the rest from reference TRBV11-2 and TRBJ1-2, the complete variable domain is EAGVAQSPRYKIIEKRQSVAFWCNPISGHATLYWYQQILGQGPKLLIQFQNNGVVDDSQLPKDRFSAERLKGVDSTLKIQPAKLEDSAVYLCASSLDRTEYGYTFGSGTRLTVV.

V is TRBV2 and J is TRBJ2-3; 9 bases map to TRBD1. This CDR3 is built from 15 residues. Trimming at V came to 6 bases and at J to 3 bases, leaving 7 bases not matched to a gene. Germline CDR1 SNHLY, CDR2 FYNNEI. CDR3 loop: CASRRQGVWTDTQYF. CDR3 DNA sequence: TGTGCCAGCAGAAGACAGGGGGTATGGACAGATACGCAGTATTTT.

CDR3 nucleotides: TGTGCCAGCAAGGAGACAGGGAACTACGAGCAGTACTTC. Its translation is CASKETGNYEQYF. The chain couples TRBV28 to TRBJ2-7; 7 nucleotides match TRBD1. The V gene end was trimmed by 7 bases and the J gene end by 3 bases; junction bases not matched to a gene: 6. The CDR3 is 13 amino acids. Germline lookup yields CDR1 MDHEN and CDR2 SYDVKM.

CDR3 sequence reads: CASSASTGGGDTQYF. The CDR3 nucleotides are TGTGCCAGCAGCGCTTCGACAGGGGGTGGAGATACGCAGTATTTT. J is TRBJ2-3 and V is TRBV9; 9 bases fit TRBD1. The CDR3 consists of 15 residues. The germline V gene encodes CDR1 SGDLS and CDR2 YYNGEE. V shed 3 bases, J shed 5 bases, and the junction held 7 bases outside the gene matches.